The sequence of this T cell receptor (beta chain) was determined in a study of hypomethylating agent response in myelodysplastic syndrome. Germline trimming cut 0 bases from V and 1 base from J; bases unmatched to any gene: 0. The CDR3 totals 15 residues. Germline V gene sequence: CDR1 SGHRS, CDR2 YFSETQ. Using immunoSEQ multiplex PCR, the repertoire was profiled, and TCRdb retains in-frame clones only, with some absent. The table shows approximately 4,500 clones, with about 81% occurring only once. V is TRBV5-1 and J is TRBJ2-3; 9 bases line up with TRBD2. Sequenced here: bone marrow, sampled before or after starting hypomethylating agent treatment for myelodysplastic syndrome (not recorded which). This receptor was identified in a human donor with myelodysplastic syndrome. CDR3 loop: CASSLGTSGTDTQYF. The CDR3 DNA follows: TGCGCCAGCAGCTTGGGGACTAGCGGCACAGATACGCAGTATTTT.